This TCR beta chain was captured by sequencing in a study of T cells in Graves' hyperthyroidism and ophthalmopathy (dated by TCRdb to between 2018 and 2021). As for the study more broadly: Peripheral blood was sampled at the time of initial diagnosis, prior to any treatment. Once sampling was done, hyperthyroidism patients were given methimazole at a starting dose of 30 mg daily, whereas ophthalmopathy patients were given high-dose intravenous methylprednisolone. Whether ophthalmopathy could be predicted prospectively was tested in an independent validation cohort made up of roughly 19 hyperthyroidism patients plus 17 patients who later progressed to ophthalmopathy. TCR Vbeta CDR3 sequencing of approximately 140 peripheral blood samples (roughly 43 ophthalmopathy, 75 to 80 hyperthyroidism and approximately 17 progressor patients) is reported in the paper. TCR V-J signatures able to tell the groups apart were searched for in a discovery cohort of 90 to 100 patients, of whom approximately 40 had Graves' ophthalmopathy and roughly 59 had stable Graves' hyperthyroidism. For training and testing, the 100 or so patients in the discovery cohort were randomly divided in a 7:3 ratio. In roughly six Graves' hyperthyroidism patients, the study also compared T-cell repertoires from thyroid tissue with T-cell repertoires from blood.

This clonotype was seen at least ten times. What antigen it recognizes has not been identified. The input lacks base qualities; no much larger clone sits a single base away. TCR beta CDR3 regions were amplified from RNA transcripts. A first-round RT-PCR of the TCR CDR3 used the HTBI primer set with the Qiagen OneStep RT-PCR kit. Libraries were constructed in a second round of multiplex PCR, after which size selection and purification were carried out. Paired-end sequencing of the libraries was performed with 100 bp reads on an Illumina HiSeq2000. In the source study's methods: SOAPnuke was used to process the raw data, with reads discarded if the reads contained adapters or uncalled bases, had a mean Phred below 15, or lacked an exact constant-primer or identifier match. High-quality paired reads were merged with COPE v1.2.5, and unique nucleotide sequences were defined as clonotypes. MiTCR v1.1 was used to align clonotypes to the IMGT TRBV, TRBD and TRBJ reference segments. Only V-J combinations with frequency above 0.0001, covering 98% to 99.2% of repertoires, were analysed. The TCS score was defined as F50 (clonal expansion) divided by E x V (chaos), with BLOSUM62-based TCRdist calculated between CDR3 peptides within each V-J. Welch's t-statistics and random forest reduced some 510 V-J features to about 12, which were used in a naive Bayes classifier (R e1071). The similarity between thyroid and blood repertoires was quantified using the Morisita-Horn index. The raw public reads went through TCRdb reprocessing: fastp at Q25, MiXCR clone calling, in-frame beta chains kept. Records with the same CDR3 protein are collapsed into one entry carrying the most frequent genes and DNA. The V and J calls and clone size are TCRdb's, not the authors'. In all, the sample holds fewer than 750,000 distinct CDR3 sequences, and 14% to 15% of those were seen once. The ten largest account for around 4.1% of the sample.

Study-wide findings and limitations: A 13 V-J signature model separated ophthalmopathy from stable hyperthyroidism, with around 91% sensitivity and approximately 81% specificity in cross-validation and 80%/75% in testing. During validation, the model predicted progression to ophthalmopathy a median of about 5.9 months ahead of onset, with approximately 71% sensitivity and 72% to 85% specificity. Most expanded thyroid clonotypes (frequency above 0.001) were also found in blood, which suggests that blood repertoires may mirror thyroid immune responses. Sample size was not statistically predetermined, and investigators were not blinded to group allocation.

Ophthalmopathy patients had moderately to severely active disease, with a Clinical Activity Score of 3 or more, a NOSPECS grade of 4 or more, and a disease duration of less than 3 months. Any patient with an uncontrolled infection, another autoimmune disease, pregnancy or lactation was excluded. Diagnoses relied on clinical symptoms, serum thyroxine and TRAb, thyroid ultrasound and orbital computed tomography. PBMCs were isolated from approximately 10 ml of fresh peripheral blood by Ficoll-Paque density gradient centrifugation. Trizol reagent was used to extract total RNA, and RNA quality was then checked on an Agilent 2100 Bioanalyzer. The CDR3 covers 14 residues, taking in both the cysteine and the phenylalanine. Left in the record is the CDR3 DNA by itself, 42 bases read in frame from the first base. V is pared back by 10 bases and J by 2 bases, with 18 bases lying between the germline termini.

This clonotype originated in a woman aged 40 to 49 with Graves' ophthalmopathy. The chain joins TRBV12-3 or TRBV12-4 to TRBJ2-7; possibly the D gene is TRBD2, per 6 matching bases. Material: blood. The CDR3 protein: CATCMGSGTYEQYF. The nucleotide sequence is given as TGTGCCACCTGCATGGGTAGCGGAACCTACGAGCAGTACTTC.